This T cell receptor (beta chain) was retrieved from a study of cytomegalovirus exposure and HLA in healthy donors. The PCR was carried out with 60 Vbeta primers and 13 Jbeta primers. Measured with immunoSEQ multiplex PCR; TCRdb has only the in-frame clones, and not every one. The sample includes approximately 150,000 clones, 83% seen only once; the top ten take around 4.3%. Broader study findings: Several of the most significant clusters appeared linked to common viral pathogens, based on a later analysis. Testing in vitro showed three CMV-associated chains specific for CMV antigens.

CDR3 length equals 15 residues. The germline CDR1 and CDR2 sequences are SEHNR and FQNEAQ (reference sequence). The V gene end was trimmed by 7 bases and the J gene end by 3 bases; junction bases not matched to a gene: 8. As to this clone: Its target is not known.

The chain recombines TRBV7-9 with TRBJ1-4; 7 bases are shared with TRBD1. Sequencing was done on a sample of PBMCs. The clonotype was recovered from a man over 45 in good health and CMV-seropositive. The CDR3 here is CASKQTGVSNEKLFF. CDR3 nucleotides: TGTGCCAGCAAACAAACAGGGGTATCTAATGAAAAACTGTTTTTT.